This T cell receptor (beta chain) was sequenced during a study of shared clonotypes between healthy human individuals. Whole-study context: The study enrolled a couple of women and three men aged 18 to 49.

The V end was cut by 4 bases, the J end by 3 bases, with 12 bases between. This CDR3 has 13 amino acids. Per the germline V gene, CDR1 is GTSNPN and CDR2 is SVGIG (reference sequence). Whole-study results and caveats: Clonotypes that were shared across four donors made up 4% to 6% of naive CD4 clonotypes.

How the authors handled the data: Sequence data from immunoSEQ were junction-only and lacked quality scores; consequently, filtering differed. Assay: immunoSEQ multiplex PCR; the TCRdb copy retains only in-frame clones and omits some. Clonal size and the V and J genes are those of that table, whereas D and trimming came from the DNA. Among roughly 2.4 million clones listed, 95% were seen once. All donors were Caucasian adults living in Nashville, Tennessee. Regarding this clone: The antigen is not known.

Sequenced material: naive CD4+ T cells sorted from blood. Subset specified: CD45RA+ positively selected. This receptor was taken from a man younger than 30 in good health. This chain links TRBV30 with TRBJ1-1; weak D call: TRBD1 (5 bases). CDR3 bases: TGTGCCTGGAAACAGGTCAGGGACACTGAAGCTTTCTTT. Protein sequence: CAWKQVRDTEAFF.